The 28 T cell receptor beta chains listed next were all sequenced from one sample in a study of regulatory T cells in long-lasting Graves disease. Through Arm-PCR of CDR3 regions and iRepertoire HTBI primers, TCR beta libraries were built. TCRdb reprocessed the multiplex PCR reads with MiXCR, giving one entry per CDR3 protein. The data show fewer than 650,000 distinct CDR3 sequences, roughly 15% seen once. Time point defined: newly diagnosed GD, antithyroid drugs for less than 3 months. After RNA was extracted from PBMCs, the TCR library was made from it. The sample was also linked to a second study, of T cells in Graves' hyperthyroidism and ophthalmopathy.

The sequencing used peripheral blood mononuclear cells (PBMCs), collected at new diagnosis, from a patient treated with antithyroid drugs. These receptors were obtained from a woman in her 30s with Graves disease.

The chain carries TRBV5-6 and TRBJ2-7; D is unresolved. V dropped 3 bases and J dropped 4 bases, with 35 bases sitting between them. The germline V gene has CDR1 SGHDT and CDR2 YYEEEE. The CDR3 loop spans 21 amino acids. The CDR3 region is CASSSHTPVLRRKTFMYEQYF. Written as DNA, the CDR3 is TGTGCCAGCAGCTCACACACCCCAGTGCTTCGCCGGAAGACCTTTATGTACGAGCAGTACTTC.

This clonotype was seen many times. The rearrangement links TRBV20-1 to TRBJ1-5; TRBD1 is a possible D gene (5 bases). Trimming pared 8 bases from V and 2 bases from J, leaving 16 bases between. The CDR3 has 14 residues. CDR1 and CDR2 from the germline V gene are DFQATT and SNEGSKA (reference sequence). The CDR3 spells CSSSRVGGNQPQHF. CDR3 nucleotides: TGCAGTTCCTCTAGGGTAGGGGGCAATCAGCCCCAGCATTTT.

There are many counts of this clonotype. The rearrangement joins TRBV28 to TRBJ1-5, with D tentatively TRBD1 (6 bases). The CDR3 runs to 16 residues. V was shortened by 4 bases and J by 11 bases, with 24 bases between the two germline ends. CDR1 and CDR2 from the germline V gene are MDHEN and SYDVKM. CDR3 residues: CASSWGPGGRGLTQHF. The CDR3 bases are TGTGCCAGCAGTTGGGGGCCCGGGGGAAGAGGGCTGACCCAGCATTTT.

Ten or more counts support this clonotype. The V and J genes are TRBV27 and TRBJ2-1, with a tentative D call TRBD1 (6 bases). V lost 4 bases and J lost 6, with 16 bases in between. CDR1 and CDR2 (germline): MNHEY, SMNVEV (reference sequence). The CDR3 runs 15 residues. This chain's CDR3 is CASSYPSTGRNEQFF. The CDR3 nucleotides are TGTGCCAGCAGTTACCCCTCCACAGGGCGCAATGAGCAGTTCTTC.

V gene TRBV30 combines with J gene TRBJ2-1; D is ambiguous. V dropped 0 bases and J dropped 9 bases, with 15 bases sitting between them. This CDR3 comprises 14 residues. The germline V gene encodes CDR1 GTSNPN and CDR2 SVGIG (reference sequence). CDR3 DNA sequence: TGTGCCTGGAGTGTTCGGTGGCCAGGCGGTGAGCAGTTCTTC. Translated, it gives CAWSVRWPGGEQFF.

In this sample, this clonotype turned up once. The chain is built from TRBV12-3 or TRBV12-4 and TRBJ2-7, with 10 bases lining up with TRBD2. V trimming: 3 bases; J trimming: 2 bases; junction bases outside the gene matches: 4. CDR3 length: 15 residues. The CDR3 coding sequence is TGTGCCAGCAGTTTTAGAGCGGGGGGGCCCTACGAGCAGTACTTC. Amino acids: CASSFRAGGPYEQYF.

The genes are TRBV29-1 and TRBJ2-1; tentatively, D is TRBD2 (5 bases). V lost 7 bases to trimming and J lost 0 bases, with 13 bases between them. Germline assignment: CDR1 SQVTM and CDR2 ANQGSEA. The CDR3 has 14 amino acids. The CDR3 spells CSAERGSSYNEQFF. The CDR3 nucleotides read TGCAGCGCCGAGCGAGGGAGCTCCTACAATGAGCAGTTCTTC.

This clonotype came up many times. The V call is TRBV28, the J call TRBJ2-7, with 7 bases matching TRBD2. Per germline, CDR1 MDHEN and CDR2 SYDVKM. This CDR3 contains 14 residues. Trimming cost V 10 bases and J 3 bases; bases outside gene matches: 12. The DNA of the CDR3 is TGTGCCACCCTCACTAGCGCGCCAATCTACGAGCAGTACTTC. The encoded protein is CATLTSAPIYEQYF.

As regards this clonotype: The final CDR3 position lacks the conserved phenylalanine or tryptophan, pointing to a likely read error. The chain combines TRBV7-9 with TRBJ1-1; possible D gene TRBD1, 6 bases. Germline CDR1 is SEHNR and CDR2 is FQNEAQ (reference sequence). With 5 bases removed from V and 1 base from J, the gap between germline ends came to 8 bases. The CDR3 consists of 13 residues. CDR3 in DNA: TGTGCCAGCAGCAGGGGACAGAACACTGAAGCTTTCTCT. This translates into CASSRGQNTEAFS.

This clonotype was picked up a small number of times. The chain recombines TRBV28 with TRBJ2-3; a possible D gene is TRBD2 (5 bases). The CDR3 is 15 amino acids. V lost 6 bases to trimming and J lost 1 base, with 14 bases between them. Germline lookup yields CDR1 MDHEN and CDR2 SYDVKM. The CDR3 region has the DNA TGTGCCAGCAGCCCAGTCCGAGCGGGCACAGATACGCAGTATTTT. Protein product: CASSPVRAGTDTQYF.

This clonotype was detected ten times or more. V gene TRBV7-9 combines with J gene TRBJ2-1, with a possible D match to TRBD2 (6 bases). The length of the CDR3 is 14 residues. Germline CDR1 and CDR2: SEHNR and FQNEAQ (reference sequence). V lost 3 bases and J lost 8, with 14 bases in between. The DNA of the CDR3 is TGTGCCAGCAGCTTCGTGACTAGTCTCGATGAGCAGTTCTTC. Protein: CASSFVTSLDEQFF.

This clonotype showed up many times. J is TRBJ2-1 and V is TRBV20-1; 9 positions agree with TRBD2. Per the germline V gene, CDR1 is DFQATT and CDR2 is SNEGSKA (reference sequence). The CDR3 spans 17 residues. V lost 4 bases and J lost 1; bases outside the gene matches: 11. The CDR3, as DNA: TGCAGTGCTATTGCTACTAGCGGGTGGATATCCTACAATGAGCAGTTCTTC. This codes for CSAIATSGWISYNEQFF.

V usage is TRBV29-1 and J usage is TRBJ1-2; TRBD1 matches at 10 bases. The V segment lost 8 bases and the J segment 8 bases; nucleotides outside the gene matches: 11. Germline CDR1 reads SQVTM; CDR2 reads ANQGSEA. This CDR3 has 13 amino acids. The CDR3 DNA reads as TGCAGCATAGCGACCGGGACAGGGGTCGGCTACACCTTC. Protein: CSIATGTGVGYTF.

There are a few counts of this clonotype. V is TRBV28 and J is TRBJ1-5; TRBD1 might be the D (5 bases). Trimming cost V 5 bases and J 6 bases, with 14 bases left between them. Germline CDR1 and CDR2: MDHEN and SYDVKM. The CDR3 consists of 14 residues. The CDR3 nucleotides are TGTGCCAGCAGTGGCCCTTCGGGGGTTCAGCCCCAGCATTTT. This encodes CASSGPSGVQPQHF.

The V call is TRBV18, the J call TRBJ2-1; 11 bases map to TRBD2. V was pared by 4 bases and J by 4 bases, with 9 bases of the junction left unmatched. The CDR3 covers 17 residues. Germline loops: CDR1 KGHSH, CDR2 LQKENI. CDR3 sequence (DNA): TGTGCCAGCTCACTGGAACTACTAGCGGGGGCTTACAATGAGCAGTTCTTC. It yields the protein CASSLELLAGAYNEQFF.

At least ten counts were recorded for this clonotype. V is TRBV5-5 and J is TRBJ1-1; perhaps TRBD1 as D (6 bases). CDR3 size: 12 residues. The V gene lost 4 bases and the J gene lost 7 bases, with 11 bases spanning the gap. Germline CDR1 reads SGHKS; CDR2 reads YYEKEE (reference sequence). The CDR3 reads CASSLDRLEAFF. DNA of the CDR3: TGTGCCAGCAGCCTTGACAGGCTTGAAGCTTTCTTT.

About this clonotype itself: This may come from a read error, since a much larger clone is one base off. This sequence joins TRBV6-2 or TRBV6-3 and TRBJ1-1, with unresolved D. The CDR3 is made up of 12 amino acids. Germline V gene data show CDR1 as MNHEY and CDR2 as SVGEGT. Between the trimmed V and J ends, which lost 7 bases and 0 bases, there was a span of 6 bases. CDR3 coding DNA: TGTGCCAGCATACGGGTGAACACTGAAGCTTTCTTT. Its protein is CASIRVNTEAFF.

This clonotype was picked up many times. This chain connects TRBV7-2 to TRBJ2-4; 8 nucleotides agree with TRBD2. V shed 1 base, J shed 7 bases, and the junction held 6 bases outside the gene matches. The CDR3 is 15 amino acids. Per germline, CDR1 SGHTA and CDR2 FQGNSA. CDR3: CASSLDGRGLNIQYF. DNA of the CDR3: TGTGCCAGCAGCTTAGACGGGAGGGGTTTGAACATTCAGTACTTC.

This clonotype came up a few times. Possible read error: a much larger clone is one base away. The V and J genes are TRBV29-1 and TRBJ1-1, with unresolved D. CDR1 is SQVTM and CDR2 is ANQGSEA in the germline V gene. The length of the CDR3 is 13 residues. CDR3 loop: CSVERQKNAEAFF. CDR3 nucleotides: TGCAGCGTTGAAAGGCAGAAGAACGCTGAAGCTTTCTTT.

J is TRBJ1-3 and V is TRBV7-9; D ambiguous. V lost 5 bases and J lost 1, with 18 bases in between. The CDR3 covers 17 residues. CDR1 and CDR2 (germline): SEHNR, FQNEAQ (reference sequence). The CDR3 region is CASSLHTSLLSGNTIYF. For the CDR3, the DNA is TGTGCCAGCAGCCTTCACACTTCCTTACTATCTGGAAACACCATATATTTT.

The chain joins TRBV5-6 to TRBJ2-5, with unresolved D. This CDR3 has 12 residues. V gave up 2 bases and J gave up 4 bases, with 6 bases separating them. The germline V gene has CDR1 SGHDT and CDR2 YYEEEE. CDR3 amino acids: CASSFKGETQYF. The CDR3 nucleotides read TGTGCCAGCAGCTTCAAGGGAGAGACCCAGTACTTC.

This clonotype was detected only a few times. This rearrangement joins TRBV18 to TRBJ1-3; D is unresolved. The V gene lost 7 bases and the J gene lost 0 bases, with 10 bases spanning the gap. The V gene's germline CDR1 is KGHSH and CDR2 LQKENI. The CDR3 sequence is 14 residues long. The CDR3 loop is CASLDWSSGNTIYF. The CDR3 DNA is TGTGCCAGCTTAGACTGGAGCTCTGGAAACACCATATATTTT.

This clonotype was seen at least ten times. The V and J genes are TRBV20-1 and TRBJ2-5; D is perhaps TRBD1 (5 bases). With 7 bases removed from V and 0 bases from J, the gap between germline ends came to 12 bases. This CDR3 has 13 residues. CDR1 and CDR2 (germline): DFQATT, SNEGSKA (reference sequence). This chain's CDR3 is CSVDQGHQETQYF. CDR3 sequence (DNA): TGCAGTGTCGACCAGGGCCACCAAGAGACCCAGTACTTC.

V gene TRBV6-1 combines with J gene TRBJ2-3, with 13 bases that match TRBD2. The ends lost 8 bases at V and 14 bases at J; junction bases unmatched: 13. CDR3 length equals 14 residues. CDR1 MNHNS and CDR2 SASEGT come from the germline V gene. In DNA, the CDR3 is TGTGCCAGCGGAAGGGGGACTAGCGGGGACGCGTGGTATTTT. This translates into CASGRGTSGDAWYF.

This clonotype occurred many times. The chain recombines TRBV12-3 or TRBV12-4 with TRBJ2-1; 9 bases align to TRBD2. This CDR3 comprises 15 residues. V lost 1 base to trimming and J lost 7 bases; unmatched junction nucleotides: 5. In nucleotides, the CDR3 is TGTGCCAGCAGTTTAGATGGGACTAGCTGGAATGAGCAGTTCTTC. It translates to CASSLDGTSWNEQFF.

This clonotype was counted ten times or more. The J gene is TRBJ1-2, the V gene TRBV30, with D unresolved. The CDR3 runs 12 residues. Trimming shortened V by 2 bases and J by 7 bases, and 11 bases separated the two germline ends. The V gene's germline CDR1 is GTSNPN and CDR2 SVGIG (reference sequence). The CDR3 spells CAWSMGAGGYTF. For the CDR3, the DNA is TGTGCCTGGAGTATGGGAGCCGGTGGCTACACCTTC.

The rearrangement uses TRBV19 and TRBJ2-2, with D unclear. Germline CDR1 LNHDA, CDR2 SQIVND (reference sequence). V lost 7 bases, J lost 5 bases, and 8 bases lay in between. This CDR3 comprises 12 residues. The DNA for the CDR3 is TGTGCCAGTACCCCTGCGACCGGGGAGCTGTTTTTT. This translates into CASTPATGELFF.

The chain joins TRBV19 to TRBJ1-5; D unclear. CDR1 is LNHDA and CDR2 is SQIVND in the germline V gene (reference sequence). The CDR3 runs to 12 residues. V was clipped by 3 bases and J by 6 bases, with 6 bases between them. The CDR3 region has the DNA TGTGCCAGTAGTATGCTCGGTCAGCCCCAGCATTTT. Amino acid sequence: CASSMLGQPQHF.